The sequence of this T cell receptor beta chain was determined in a study of radiation and T cells in renal cell carcinoma. Findings and limits, study-wide: In blood, top tumor clones expanded by 2 weeks, shrinking by 4. No pretreatment tumor biopsies were available for baseline clonotypes.

Time point: baseline pretreatment blood. Indicated treatment: 15 Gy SBRT to primary tumor, nephrectomy 4 weeks later. Radiation-treated patients gave blood at baseline, week 2 and week 4. A remark on this clone: Its antigen is not known.

Germline CDR1 and CDR2: SGDLS and YYNGEE. V was shortened by 3 bases and J by 4 bases, with 17 bases between the two germline ends. The CDR3 length is 15 residues. Produced via immunoSEQ multiplex PCR; TCRdb's table is partial and in-frame only. This sample yields approximately 140,000 clones, of which approximately 87% are seen a single time; less than 25% belongs to the top ten. Here the sequenced sample was blood, taken from a patient whose treatment included radiotherapy and nephrectomy. V usage is TRBV9 and J usage is TRBJ2-7; unclear D gene. The clonotype comes from a woman aged 45-65 years with renal cell carcinoma. The CDR3 region has the DNA TGTGCCAGCAGCGCGGGCCAGCAAAGCCGATACGAGCAGTACTTC. It yields the protein CASSAGQQSRYEQYF.